The source of this T cell receptor beta chain is a study of blood T cells in healthy people across ages. Study-wide context: Every two T cells gave about one barcoded beta molecule via template switching.

Isolated per sample were at least 6.5 million PBMCs. Total RNA was isolated from each sample in quantities of at least 6 micrograms. With a J-beta primer mix and a sample-barcoded 5' primer, a second PCR ran roughly 6 to 12 cycles. One entry per CDR3 protein results from TCRdb running MiXCR on the 5' RACE reads. The table lists some 780,000 distinct CDR3 sequences, roughly three fifths of them singletons. The table lists this clonotype with a few counts. The sequence came from a man aged 40-55 years in good health. Sequenced material: blood.

Written as DNA, the CDR3 is TGCAGTCCCATTGGGGGAGGAAACTATGGCTACACCTTC. This codes for CSPIGGGNYGYTF. The chain has TRBV20-1 and TRBJ1-2, with D possibly TRBD1 on 5 matching bases. V lost 8 bases and J 2 bases, leaving 15 bases between the germline ends. The CDR3 loop spans 13 amino acids. Germline CDR1 DFQATT, CDR2 SNEGSKA (reference sequence).